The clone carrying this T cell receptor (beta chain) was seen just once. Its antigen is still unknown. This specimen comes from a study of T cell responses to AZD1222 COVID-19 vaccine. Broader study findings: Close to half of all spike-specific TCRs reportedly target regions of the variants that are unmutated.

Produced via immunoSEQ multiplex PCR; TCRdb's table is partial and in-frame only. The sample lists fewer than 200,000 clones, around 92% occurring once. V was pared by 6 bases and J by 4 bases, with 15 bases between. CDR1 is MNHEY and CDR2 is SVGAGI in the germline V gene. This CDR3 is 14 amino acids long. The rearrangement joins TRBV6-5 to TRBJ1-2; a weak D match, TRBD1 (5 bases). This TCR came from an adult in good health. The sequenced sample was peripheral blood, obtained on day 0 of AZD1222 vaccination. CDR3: CASRREGQIYGYTF. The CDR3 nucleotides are TGTGCCAGCAGGAGGGAGGGGCAGATCTATGGCTACACCTTC.